This T cell receptor beta chain stems from a study of blood T cell repertoires in COVID-19. About the study: The United States, Italy and Spain supplied acute and convalescent COVID-19 samples. The analysed material was cDNA or gDNA that came from T cells, B-cell-depleted T cells, or PBMCs.

Germline assignment: CDR1 SGHTA and CDR2 FQGNSA. The CDR3 sequence is 14 residues long. The V gene lost 5 bases and the J gene lost 3 bases, with 12 bases spanning the gap. Authors' analysis steps: Counts of nucleated cells, estimated from reference gene primer amplification, were obtained. Sequencing was performed with immunoSEQ multiplex PCR; in TCRdb, only in-frame clones are kept and a portion is missing. For V, J and clone size, that table is used; D and trimming come from the DNA. The sample comprises some 150,000 clones, more than 75% of which are singletons, and 2% to 3% rests with the top ten.

The sequence came from a human donor with acute or convalescent COVID-19. The donor label of this sample is uncertain. Source material: peripheral blood. The chain has TRBV7-2 and TRBJ2-3; D is unresolved. CDR3 amino acids: CASSKTPQTDTQYF. Here the CDR3 DNA reads TGTGCCAGCAGCAAAACCCCTCAGACAGATACGCAGTATTTT.